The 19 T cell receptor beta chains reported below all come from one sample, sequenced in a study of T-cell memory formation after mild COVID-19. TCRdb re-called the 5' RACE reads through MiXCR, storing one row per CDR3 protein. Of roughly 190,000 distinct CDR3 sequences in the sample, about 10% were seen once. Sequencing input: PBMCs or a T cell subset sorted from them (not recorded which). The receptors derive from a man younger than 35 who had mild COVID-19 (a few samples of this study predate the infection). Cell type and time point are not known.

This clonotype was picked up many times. The CDR3: CASSFSSSETQYF. CDR3 nucleotide sequence: TGTGCCAGCAGCTTTAGCTCTAGCGAGACCCAGTACTTC. This sequence joins TRBV7-2 and TRBJ2-5; D might be TRBD2 (5 bases). The V gene's germline CDR1 is SGHTA and CDR2 FQGNSA. The CDR3 contains 13 residues. V lost 3 bases to trimming and J lost 5 bases, with 10 bases between them. Looking up the rest from reference TRBV7-2 and TRBJ2-5 gives the full variable domain: GAGVSQSPSNKVTEKGKDVELRCDPISGHTALYWYRQSLGQGLEFLIYFQGNSAPDKSGLPSDRFSAERTGGSVSTLTIQRTQQEDSAVYLCASSFSSSETQYFGPGTRLLVL.

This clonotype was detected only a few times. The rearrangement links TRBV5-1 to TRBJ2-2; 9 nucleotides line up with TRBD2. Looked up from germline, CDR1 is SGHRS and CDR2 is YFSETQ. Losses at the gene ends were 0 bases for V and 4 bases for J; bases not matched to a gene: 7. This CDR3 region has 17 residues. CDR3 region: CASSLERGGAGTGELFF. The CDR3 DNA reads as TGCGCCAGCAGCTTGGAGCGCGGGGGGGCCGGCACCGGGGAGCTGTTTTTT. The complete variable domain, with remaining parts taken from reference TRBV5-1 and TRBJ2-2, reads KAGVTQTPRYLIKTRGQQVTLSCSPISGHRSVSWYQQTPGQGLQFLFEYFSETQRNKGNFPGRFSGRQFSNSRSEMNVSTLELGDSALYLCASSLERGGAGTGELFFGEGSRLTVL.

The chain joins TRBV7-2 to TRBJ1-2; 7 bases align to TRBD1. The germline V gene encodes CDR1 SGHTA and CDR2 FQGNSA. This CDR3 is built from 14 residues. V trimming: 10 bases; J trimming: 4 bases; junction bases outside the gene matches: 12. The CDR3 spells CAITGDSMGYGYTF. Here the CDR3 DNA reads TGTGCCATCACGGGGGACAGTATGGGCTATGGCTACACCTTC.

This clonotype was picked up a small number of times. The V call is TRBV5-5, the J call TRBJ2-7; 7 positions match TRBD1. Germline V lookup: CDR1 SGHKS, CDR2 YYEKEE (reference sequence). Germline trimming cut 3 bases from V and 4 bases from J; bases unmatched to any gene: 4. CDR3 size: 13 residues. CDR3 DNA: TGTGCCAGCAGCTCCGGGACAGTGTACGAGCAGTACGTC. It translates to CASSSGTVYEQYV.

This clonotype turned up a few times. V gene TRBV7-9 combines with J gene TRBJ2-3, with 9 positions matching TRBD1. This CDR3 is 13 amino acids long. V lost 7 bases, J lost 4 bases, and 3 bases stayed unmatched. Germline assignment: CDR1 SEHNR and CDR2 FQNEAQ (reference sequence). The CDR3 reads CASTDRGADTQYF. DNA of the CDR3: TGTGCCAGCACCGACAGGGGGGCAGATACGCAGTATTTT.

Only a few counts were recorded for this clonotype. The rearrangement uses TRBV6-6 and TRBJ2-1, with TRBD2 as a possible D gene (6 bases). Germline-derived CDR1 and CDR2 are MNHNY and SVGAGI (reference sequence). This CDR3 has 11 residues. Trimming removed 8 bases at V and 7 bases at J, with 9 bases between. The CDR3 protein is CASGRINEQFF. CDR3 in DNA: TGTGCCAGCGGGAGGATAAATGAGCAGTTCTTC.

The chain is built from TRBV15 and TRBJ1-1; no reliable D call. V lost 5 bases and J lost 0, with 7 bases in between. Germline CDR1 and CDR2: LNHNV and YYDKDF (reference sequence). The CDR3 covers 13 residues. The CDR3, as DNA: TGTGCCACCAGCCGCAGCCTGAACACTGAAGCTTTCTTT. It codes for CATSRSLNTEAFF.

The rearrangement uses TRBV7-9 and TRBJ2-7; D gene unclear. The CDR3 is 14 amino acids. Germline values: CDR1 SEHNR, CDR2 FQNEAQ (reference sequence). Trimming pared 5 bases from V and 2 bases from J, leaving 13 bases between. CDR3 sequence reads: CASSATDRTYEQYV. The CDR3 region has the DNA TGTGCCAGCAGCGCAACTGACCGAACCTACGAGCAGTACGTC.

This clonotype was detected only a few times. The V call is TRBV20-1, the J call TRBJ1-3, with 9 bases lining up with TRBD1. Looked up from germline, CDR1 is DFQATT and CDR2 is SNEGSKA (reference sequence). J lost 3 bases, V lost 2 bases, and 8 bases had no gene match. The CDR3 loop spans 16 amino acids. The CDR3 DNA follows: TGCAGTGCTAGAATCACCGGGACAGGGTTTGGAAACACCATATATTTT. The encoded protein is CSARITGTGFGNTIYF.

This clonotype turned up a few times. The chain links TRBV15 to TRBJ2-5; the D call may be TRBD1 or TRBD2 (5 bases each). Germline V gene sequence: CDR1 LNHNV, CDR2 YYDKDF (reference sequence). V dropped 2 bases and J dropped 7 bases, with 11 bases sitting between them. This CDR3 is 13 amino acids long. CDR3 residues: CATSRRDPWTQYF. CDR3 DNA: TGTGCCACCAGCAGACGGGACCCCTGGACCCAGTACTTC.

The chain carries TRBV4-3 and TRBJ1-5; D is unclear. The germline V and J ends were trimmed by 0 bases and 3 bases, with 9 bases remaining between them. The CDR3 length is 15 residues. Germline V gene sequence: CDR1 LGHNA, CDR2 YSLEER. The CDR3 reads CASSQEGWDNQPQHF. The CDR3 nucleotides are TGCGCCAGCAGCCAAGAGGGTTGGGACAATCAGCCCCAGCATTTT.

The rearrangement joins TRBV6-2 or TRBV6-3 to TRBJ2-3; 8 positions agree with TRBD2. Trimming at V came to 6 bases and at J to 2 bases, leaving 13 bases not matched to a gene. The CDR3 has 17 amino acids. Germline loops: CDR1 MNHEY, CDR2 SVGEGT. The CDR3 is CASRNRTSPRFTDTQYF. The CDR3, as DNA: TGTGCCAGCAGGAACCGGACTAGCCCGAGATTCACAGATACGCAGTATTTT.

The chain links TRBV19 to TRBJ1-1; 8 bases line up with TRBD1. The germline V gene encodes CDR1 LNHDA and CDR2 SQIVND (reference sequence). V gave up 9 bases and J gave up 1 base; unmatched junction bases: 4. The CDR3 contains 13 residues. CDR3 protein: CASSGGWNTEAFF. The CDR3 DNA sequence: TGTGCCAGCTCAGGGGGCTGGAACACTGAAGCTTTCTTT.

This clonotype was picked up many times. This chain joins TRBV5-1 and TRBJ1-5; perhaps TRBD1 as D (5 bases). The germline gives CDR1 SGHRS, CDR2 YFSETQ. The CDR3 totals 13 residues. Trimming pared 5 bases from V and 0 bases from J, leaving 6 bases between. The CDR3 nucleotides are TGCGCCAGCAGACAGGATAGCAATCAGCCCCAGCATTTT. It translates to CASRQDSNQPQHF.

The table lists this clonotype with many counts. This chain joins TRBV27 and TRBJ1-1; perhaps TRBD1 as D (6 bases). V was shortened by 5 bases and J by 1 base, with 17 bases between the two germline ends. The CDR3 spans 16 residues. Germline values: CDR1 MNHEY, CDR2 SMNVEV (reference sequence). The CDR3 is CASSITGKRGNTEAFF. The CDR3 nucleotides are TGTGCCAGCAGTATCACAGGGAAGCGAGGGAACACTGAAGCTTTCTTT.

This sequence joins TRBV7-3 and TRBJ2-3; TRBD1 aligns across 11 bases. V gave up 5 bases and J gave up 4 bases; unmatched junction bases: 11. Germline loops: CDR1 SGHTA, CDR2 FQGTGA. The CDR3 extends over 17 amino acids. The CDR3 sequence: CASSQTRDRGSPDTQYF. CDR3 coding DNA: TGTGCCAGCAGCCAAACCAGGGACAGGGGGTCTCCAGATACGCAGTATTTT.

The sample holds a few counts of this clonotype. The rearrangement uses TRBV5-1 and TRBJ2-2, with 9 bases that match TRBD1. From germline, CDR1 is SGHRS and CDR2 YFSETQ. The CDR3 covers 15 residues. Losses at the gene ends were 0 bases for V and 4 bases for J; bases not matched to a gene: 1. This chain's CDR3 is CASSLGQGVTGELFF. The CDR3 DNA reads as TGCGCCAGCAGCTTGGGACAGGGGGTCACCGGGGAGCTGTTTTTT.

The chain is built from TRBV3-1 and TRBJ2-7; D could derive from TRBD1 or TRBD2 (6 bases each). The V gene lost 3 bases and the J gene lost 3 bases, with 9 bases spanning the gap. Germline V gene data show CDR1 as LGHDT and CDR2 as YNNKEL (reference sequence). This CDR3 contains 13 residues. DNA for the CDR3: TGTGCCAGCAGCCAGAGGGGGGTCTACGAGCAGTACTTC. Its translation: CASSQRGVYEQYF.

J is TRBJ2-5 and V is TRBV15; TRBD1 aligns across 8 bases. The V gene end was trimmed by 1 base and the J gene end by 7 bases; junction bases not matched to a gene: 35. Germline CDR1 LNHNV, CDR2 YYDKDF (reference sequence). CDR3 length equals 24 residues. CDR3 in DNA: TGTGCCACCAGCAGAGTAAGGTGGACAGGGACCCCAGTAGACCAAGAGAGGGGGACGAGGACCCAGTACTTC. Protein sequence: CATSRVRWTGTPVDQERGTRTQYF.